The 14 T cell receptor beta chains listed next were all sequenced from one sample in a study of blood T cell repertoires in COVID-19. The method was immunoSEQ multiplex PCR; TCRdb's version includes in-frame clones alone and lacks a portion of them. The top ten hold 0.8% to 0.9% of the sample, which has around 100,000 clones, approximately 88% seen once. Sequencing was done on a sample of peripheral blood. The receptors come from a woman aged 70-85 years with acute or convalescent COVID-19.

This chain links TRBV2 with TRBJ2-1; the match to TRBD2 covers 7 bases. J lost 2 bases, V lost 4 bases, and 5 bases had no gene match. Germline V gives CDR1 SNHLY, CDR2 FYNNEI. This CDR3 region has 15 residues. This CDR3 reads CASSVETSAYNEQFF. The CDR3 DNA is TGTGCCAGCAGTGTTGAAACTAGCGCCTACAATGAGCAGTTCTTC. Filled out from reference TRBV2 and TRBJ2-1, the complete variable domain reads EPEVTQTPSHQVTQMGQEVILRCVPISNHLYFYWYRQILGQKVEFLVSFYNNEISEKSEIFDDQFSVERPDGSNFTLKIRSTKLEDSAMYFCASSVETSAYNEQFFGPGTRLTVL.

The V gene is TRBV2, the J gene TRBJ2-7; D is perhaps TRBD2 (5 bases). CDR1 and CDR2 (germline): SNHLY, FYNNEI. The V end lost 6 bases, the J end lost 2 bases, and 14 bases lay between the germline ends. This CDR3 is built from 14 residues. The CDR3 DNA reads TGTGCCAGCAGGCCAGCGGTTGCTACCTACGAGCAGTACTTC. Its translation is CASRPAVATYEQYF.

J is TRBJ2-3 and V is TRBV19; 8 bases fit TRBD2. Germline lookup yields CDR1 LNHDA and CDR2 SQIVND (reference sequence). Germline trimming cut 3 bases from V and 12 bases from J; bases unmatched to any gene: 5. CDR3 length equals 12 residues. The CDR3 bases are TGTGCCAGTAGTATTGGGACTAGGTTACAGTATTTT. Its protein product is CASSIGTRLQYF.

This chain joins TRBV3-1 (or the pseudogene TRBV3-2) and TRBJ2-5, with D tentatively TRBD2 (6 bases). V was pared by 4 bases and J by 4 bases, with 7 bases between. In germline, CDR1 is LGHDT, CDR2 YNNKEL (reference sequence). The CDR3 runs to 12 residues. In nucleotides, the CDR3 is TGTGCCAGCAGCCGGGGACTAGAGACCCAGTACTTC. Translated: CASSRGLETQYF.

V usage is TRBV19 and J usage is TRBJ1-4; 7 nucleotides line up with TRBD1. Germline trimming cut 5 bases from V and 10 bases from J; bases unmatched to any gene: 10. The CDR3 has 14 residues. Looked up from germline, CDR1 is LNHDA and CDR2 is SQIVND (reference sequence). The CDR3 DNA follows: TGTGCCAGTAGTGAAGGCAGGGGGAGTGGAAAACTGTTTTTT. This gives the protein CASSEGRGSGKLFF. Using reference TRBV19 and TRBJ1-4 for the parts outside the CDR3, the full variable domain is DGGITQSPKYLFRKEGQNVTLSCEQNLNHDAMYWYRQDPGQGLRLIYYSQIVNDFQKGDIAEGYSVSREKKESFPLTVTSAQKNPTAFYLCASSEGRGSGKLFFGSGTQLSVL.

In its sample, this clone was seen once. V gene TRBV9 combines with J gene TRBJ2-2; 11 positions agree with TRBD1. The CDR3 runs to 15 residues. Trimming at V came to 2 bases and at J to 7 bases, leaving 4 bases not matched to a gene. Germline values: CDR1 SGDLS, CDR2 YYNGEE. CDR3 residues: CASSVGTGGHGELFF. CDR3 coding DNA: TGTGCCAGCAGCGTGGGGACAGGGGGTCACGGGGAGCTGTTTTTT. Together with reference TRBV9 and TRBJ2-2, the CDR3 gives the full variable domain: DSGVTQTPKHLITATGQRVTLRCSPRSGDLSVYWYQQSLDQGLQFLIQYYNGEERAKGNILERFSAQQFPDLHSELNLSSLELGDSALYFCASSVGTGGHGELFFGEGSRLTVL.

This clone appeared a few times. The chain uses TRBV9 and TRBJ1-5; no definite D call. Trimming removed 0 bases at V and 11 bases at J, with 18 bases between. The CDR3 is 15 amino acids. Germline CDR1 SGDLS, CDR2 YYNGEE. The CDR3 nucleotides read TGTGCCAGCAGCGTAGACTCCCGCAACCCGAGGGCCCAGCATTTT. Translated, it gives CASSVDSRNPRAQHF. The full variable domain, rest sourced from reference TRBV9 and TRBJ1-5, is DSGVTQTPKHLITATGQRVTLRCSPRSGDLSVYWYQQSLDQGLQFLIQYYNGEERAKGNILERFSAQQFPDLHSELNLSSLELGDSALYFCASSVDSRNPRAQHFGDGTRLSIL.

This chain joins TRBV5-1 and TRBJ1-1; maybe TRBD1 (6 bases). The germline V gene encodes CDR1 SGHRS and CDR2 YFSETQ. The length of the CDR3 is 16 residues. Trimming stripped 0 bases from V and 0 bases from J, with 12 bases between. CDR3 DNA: TGCGCCAGCAGCTTGGCGTTCACAGGGTTGAACACTGAAGCTTTCTTT. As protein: CASSLAFTGLNTEAFF. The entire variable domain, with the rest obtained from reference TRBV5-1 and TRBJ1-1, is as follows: KAGVTQTPRYLIKTRGQQVTLSCSPISGHRSVSWYQQTPGQGLQFLFEYFSETQRNKGNFPGRFSGRQFSNSRSEMNVSTLELGDSALYLCASSLAFTGLNTEAFFGQGTRLTVV.

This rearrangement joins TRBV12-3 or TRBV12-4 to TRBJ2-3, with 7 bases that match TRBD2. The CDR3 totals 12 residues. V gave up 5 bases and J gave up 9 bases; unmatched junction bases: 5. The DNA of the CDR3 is TGTGCCAGCAGTGTCGGACTAGAAACGCAGTATTTT. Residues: CASSVGLETQYF.

The CDR3 DNA follows: TGTGCCAGCAGCCAAGATTCCCGAGGGAACACTGAAGCTTTCTTT. It codes for CASSQDSRGNTEAFF. The J gene is TRBJ1-1, the V gene TRBV4-2; D uncertain. V lost 0 bases to trimming and J lost 1 base, with 9 bases between them. The CDR3 covers 15 residues. Germline assignment: CDR1 LGHNA and CDR2 YNFKEQ.

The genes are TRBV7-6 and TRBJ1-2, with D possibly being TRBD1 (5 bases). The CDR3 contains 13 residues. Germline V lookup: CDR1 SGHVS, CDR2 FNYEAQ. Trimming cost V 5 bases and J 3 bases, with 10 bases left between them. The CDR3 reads CASSGTGDYGYTF. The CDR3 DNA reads TGTGCCAGCAGCGGGACGGGGGACTATGGCTACACCTTC.

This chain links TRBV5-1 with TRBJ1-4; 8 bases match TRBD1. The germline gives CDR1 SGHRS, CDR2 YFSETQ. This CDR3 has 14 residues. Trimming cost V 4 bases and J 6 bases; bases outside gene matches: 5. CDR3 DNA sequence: TGCGCCAGCAGCGTTACAGGGGGGGATGAAAAACTGTTTTTT. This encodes CASSVTGGDEKLFF.

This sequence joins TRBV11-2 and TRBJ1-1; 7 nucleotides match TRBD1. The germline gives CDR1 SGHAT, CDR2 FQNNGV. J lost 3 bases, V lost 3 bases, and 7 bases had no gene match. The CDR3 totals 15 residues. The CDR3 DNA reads TGTGCCAGCAGCTTCTCCTCCCAGGGGGACACTGAAGCTTTCTTT. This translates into CASSFSSQGDTEAFF.

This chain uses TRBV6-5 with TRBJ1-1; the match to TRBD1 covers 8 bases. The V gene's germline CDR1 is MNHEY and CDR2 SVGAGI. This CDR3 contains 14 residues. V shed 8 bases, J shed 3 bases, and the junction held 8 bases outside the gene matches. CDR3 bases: TGTGCCAGCCGGGGGCCAGGGGGCCACACTGAAGCTTTCTTT. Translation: CASRGPGGHTEAFF.